The 28 T cell receptor beta chains below all came from one sample that was sequenced in a study of CD8 T cells in ankylosing spondylitis. TCRdb redid the calling of the 5' RACE reads with MiXCR, one entry per CDR3 protein. The repertoire holds roughly 40,000 distinct CDR3 sequences, with approximately 16% as singletons. The sample was blood. The receptor source for this set is a male donor with ankylosing spondylitis or in good health (not recorded which).

The genes are TRBV29-1 and TRBJ2-1; a possible D gene is TRBD1 (5 bases). Germline V gene data show CDR1 as SQVTM and CDR2 as ANQGSEA. V shed 1 base and J shed 8 bases, with 9 bases lying between them. This CDR3 is built from 12 residues. CDR3 residues: CSVEVIGDEQFF. CDR3 DNA sequence: TGCAGCGTTGAAGTCATAGGGGATGAGCAGTTCTTC.

This clonotype was counted a few times. The chain uses TRBV28 and TRBJ2-7; 12 bases are shared with TRBD2. Germline lookup yields CDR1 MDHEN and CDR2 SYDVKM. V dropped 6 bases and J dropped 3; count of bases not matched to a gene: 3. CDR3 length: 14 amino acids. The CDR3 coding sequence is TGTGCCAGCAGATCTAGCGGGAGGGGCTACGAGCAGTACTTC. This sequence encodes CASRSSGRGYEQYF.

The sample holds a few counts of this clonotype. This chain connects TRBV4-1 to TRBJ2-4; no clear D. The CDR3 is made up of 16 amino acids. The germline CDR1 and CDR2 sequences are MGHRA and YSYEKL. V was clipped by 0 bases and J by 0 bases, with 9 bases between them. DNA of the CDR3: TGCGCCAGCAGCCAAGAAGTGCATAAAGCCAAAAACATTCAGTACTTC. Translating gives CASSQEVHKAKNIQYF.

The genes are TRBV12-3 or TRBV12-4 and TRBJ1-1; 7 nucleotides line up with TRBD1. The V gene end was trimmed by 6 bases and the J gene end by 3 bases; junction bases not matched to a gene: 7. CDR3 size: 14 residues. CDR3 nucleotides: TGTGCCAGCAGGACCGCAGGGGGTTACACTGAAGCTTTCTTT. Translation: CASRTAGGYTEAFF.

This clonotype was detected only a few times. V gene TRBV7-9 combines with J gene TRBJ1-1, with a weak D call TRBD1 (5 bases). This CDR3 contains 16 residues. The germline CDR1 and CDR2 sequences are SEHNR and FQNEAQ (reference sequence). V lost 4 bases and J 0 bases, leaving 15 bases between the germline ends. The CDR3 DNA reads TGTGCCAGCAGCTCCTGGGGCGCCCTCATGAACACTGAAGCTTTCTTT. Amino acids: CASSSWGALMNTEAFF.

This clonotype appeared a few times. V and J are TRBV20-1 and TRBJ2-4; the D gene could be TRBD1 or TRBD2 (5 bases each). The CDR3 runs 17 residues. Trimming pared 6 bases from V and 3 bases from J, leaving 24 bases between. Germline-derived CDR1 and CDR2 are DFQATT and SNEGSKA (reference sequence). The chain's CDR3 is CSAPVGRKFSDKNIQYF. For the CDR3, the DNA is TGCAGTGCCCCCGTGGGACGTAAATTTAGCGACAAAAACATTCAGTACTTC.

In this sample, this clonotype turned up once. V and J are TRBV28 and TRBJ2-2; D may be TRBD1 (5 bases). This CDR3 is 14 amino acids long. Germline assignment: CDR1 MDHEN and CDR2 SYDVKM. With 5 bases removed from V and 6 bases from J, the gap between germline ends came to 13 bases. Here the CDR3 DNA reads TGTGCCAGCAGTAGAGTAGGGGCGGCCGGGGAGCTGTTTTTT. It translates to CASSRVGAAGELFF.

The rearrangement joins TRBV28 to TRBJ1-1; D is perhaps TRBD1 (5 bases). This CDR3 has 14 residues. The germline V and J ends were trimmed by 4 bases and 5 bases, with 14 bases remaining between them. Per germline, CDR1 MDHEN and CDR2 SYDVKM. The CDR3 DNA follows: TGTGCCAGCAGTTGGGGACGGTCGGGGACTGAAGCTTTCTTT. Translation: CASSWGRSGTEAFF.

At least ten counts were recorded for this clonotype. The chain has TRBV20-1 and TRBJ1-5, with a tentative D call TRBD1 (5 bases). This CDR3 has 16 residues. Germline V gene lookup returns CDR1 DFQATT and CDR2 SNEGSKA (reference sequence). Trimming cost V 5 bases and J 8 bases, with 25 bases left between them. The CDR3 spells CSAEGLGGIRGEPQHF. In DNA form, the CDR3 reads TGCAGTGCTGAGGGGCTTGGGGGAATTCGTGGGGAGCCCCAGCATTTT.

The sample holds a few counts of this clonotype. The chain carries TRBV20-1 and TRBJ1-1; D remains unclear. The CDR3 runs to 14 residues. The V end was cut by 0 bases, the J end by 4 bases, with 12 bases between. The V gene's germline CDR1 is DFQATT and CDR2 SNEGSKA (reference sequence). CDR3 bases: TGCAGTGCTAGAGAGGGATCGTCGGTCACTGAAGCTTTCTTT. This gives the protein CSAREGSSVTEAFF.

The CDR3 here is CASSPTKDIQYF. The CDR3 region has the DNA TGTGCCAGCAGCCCAACCAAGGACATTCAGTACTTC. V usage is TRBV12-3 or TRBV12-4 and J usage is TRBJ2-4; D unclear. The CDR3 totals 12 residues. Trimming cost V 6 bases and J 8 bases, with 11 bases left between them.

The chain combines TRBV29-1 with TRBJ2-3; possible D gene TRBD2, 6 bases. Trimming shortened V by 1 base and J by 4 bases, and 12 bases separated the two germline ends. Germline CDR1 and CDR2: SQVTM and ANQGSEA. This CDR3 has 14 amino acids. The CDR3 coding sequence is TGCAGCGTTGAAGGGGCGGGATCCCCAGATACGCAGTATTTT. This sequence encodes CSVEGAGSPDTQYF.

This chain joins TRBV7-2 and TRBJ2-4; D may be TRBD1 or TRBD2 (6 bases each). The length of the CDR3 is 16 residues. Germline V gives CDR1 SGHTA, CDR2 FQGNSA. The V end lost 1 base, the J end lost 7 bases, and 17 bases lay between the germline ends. Here the CDR3 reads CASSLVEGGGRNIQYF. CDR3 bases: TGTGCCAGCAGCTTAGTTGAGGGGGGAGGTCGGAACATTCAGTACTTC.

The chain recombines TRBV12-3 or TRBV12-4 with TRBJ2-3; D may match TRBD1 or TRBD2 (6 bases each). V shed 1 base and J shed 11 bases, with 10 bases lying between them. The CDR3 consists of 12 residues. CDR3 bases: TGTGCCAGCAGTTTAGACGCGGGACAGCAGTATTTT. This sequence encodes CASSLDAGQQYF.

The gene calls are TRBV7-2 and TRBJ2-1, with D uncertain. Germline loops: CDR1 SGHTA, CDR2 FQGNSA. CDR3 length: 12 residues. Trimming took 5 bases from V and 8 from J, leaving 10 bases between them. The CDR3 here is CASSRNRDEQFF. The CDR3 nucleotides read TGTGCCAGCAGCCGGAATCGGGATGAGCAGTTCTTC.

The chain is built from TRBV28 and TRBJ1-1, with 8 bases matching TRBD1. CDR3 size: 14 residues. Germline V gene lookup returns CDR1 MDHEN and CDR2 SYDVKM. V lost 2 bases, J lost 1 base, and 0 bases stayed unmatched. This CDR3 reads CASSLGQGNTEAFF. The CDR3 nucleotides read TGTGCCAGCAGTTTAGGACAGGGGAACACTGAAGCTTTCTTT.

CDR3 sequence: CASGRDRGEKLFF. For the CDR3, the DNA is TGTGCCAGCGGACGGGACAGGGGCGAAAAACTGTTTTTT. The chain combines TRBV6-2 or TRBV6-3 with TRBJ1-4; TRBD1 aligns across 10 bases. The J segment lost 8 bases and the V segment lost 8 bases, leaving 5 bases of the junction unmatched. CDR1 and CDR2 from the germline V gene are MNHEY and SVGEGT. The CDR3 spans 13 residues.

This clonotype was seen only a few times. Here the CDR3 DNA reads TGTGCCAGCAGCTTAATGGGAGGGCAGAACACCGGGGAGCTGTTTTTT. Amino acid sequence: CASSLMGGQNTGELFF. The chain carries TRBV7-3 and TRBJ2-2, with 7 bases fitting TRBD2. J gave up 1 base and V 1 base, and 3 bases lay outside the gene matches. The CDR3 has 16 residues. Germline CDR1 and CDR2: SGHTA and FQGTGA.

There are a few counts of this clonotype. As the CDR3 is not closed by the conserved phenylalanine or tryptophan, this likely results from a read error. The limits of the CDR3 on the DNA are not certain, so only TCRdb's listed CDR3 is given. V usage is TRBV12-3 or TRBV12-4 and J usage is TRBJ2-3; the table assigns TRBD1, which was not confirmed against the DNA. The CDR3 numbers 12 amino acids, ends counted. The CDR3 sequence is CASSTDRGVSSG.

CDR3: CASRKTQGLKAFF. The CDR3 nucleotides read TGTGCCAGCAGGAAAACCCAGGGGCTAAAGGCTTTCTTT. The J gene is TRBJ1-1, the V gene TRBV28; tentatively, D is TRBD1 (6 bases). Trimming removed 6 bases from V and 11 bases from J, with 19 bases in between. The length of the CDR3 is 13 residues. The V gene's germline CDR1 is MDHEN and CDR2 SYDVKM.

This clonotype was counted only a few times. V is TRBV12-3 or TRBV12-4 and J is TRBJ2-2; no clear D gene. The germline V and J ends were trimmed by 4 bases and 4 bases, with 7 bases remaining between them. This CDR3 is built from 13 residues. CDR3 protein: CASSSRGTGELFF. The CDR3 bases are TGTGCCAGCAGTTCCCGAGGCACCGGGGAGCTGTTTTTT.

V is TRBV5-1 and J is TRBJ2-2; no clear D gene. The V end was cut by 8 bases, the J end by 5 bases, with 16 bases between. Germline V lookup: CDR1 SGHRS, CDR2 YFSETQ. CDR3 length: 14 residues. The CDR3 loop reads CASNQQPLTGELFF. For the CDR3, the DNA is TGCGCCAGTAACCAGCAGCCACTAACCGGGGAGCTGTTTTTT.

The chain employs TRBV28 and TRBJ2-7; 8 bases match TRBD2. The CDR3 is 14 amino acids. Germline lookup yields CDR1 MDHEN and CDR2 SYDVKM. V lost 7 bases and J lost 1; bases outside the gene matches: 6. The CDR3 sequence is CASNKRGYSYEQYV. CDR3 nucleotide sequence: TGTGCCAGCAACAAGCGGGGGTATTCCTACGAGCAGTACGTC.

This clonotype has more than one count but fewer than ten. The gene calls are TRBV21-1 and TRBJ2-7; no check of the table's D call, TRBD1, against the DNA was made. TRBV21-1 is a recognized pseudogene. This CDR3 contains 13 residues. Here the CDR3 DNA reads TGTGCCAGCAGCCAGGACAGGGGGCTAGAGCAGTACGTC. It codes for CASSQDRGLEQYV.

The chain uses TRBV27 and TRBJ1-5; no clear D. The V gene lost 3 bases and the J gene lost 0 bases, with 3 bases spanning the gap. Germline CDR1 is MNHEY and CDR2 is SMNVEV (reference sequence). The CDR3 sequence is 13 residues long. The CDR3 nucleotides are TGTGCCAGCAGTTTCTTTAGCAATCAGCCCCAGCATTTT. It translates to CASSFFSNQPQHF.

This clonotype was counted a few times. This chain links TRBV11-2 with TRBJ2-2; 10 bases map to TRBD1. Germline CDR1 is SGHAT and CDR2 is FQNNGV. CDR3 length: 15 residues. With 7 bases clipped from V and 3 bases from J, the junction kept 5 bases outside the gene matches. As DNA, the CDR3 is TGTGCCAGCAACATCGGGACAGGGGACACCGGGGAGCTGTTTTTT. As protein: CASNIGTGDTGELFF.

The V and J genes are TRBV29-1 and TRBJ2-5; TRBD2 matches 9 bases. The CDR3 has 15 amino acids. The germline V gene has CDR1 SQVTM and CDR2 ANQGSEA. V lost 6 bases to trimming and J lost 2 bases; unmatched junction nucleotides: 10. The CDR3 spells CSVAPAGGFQETQYF. The CDR3 DNA is TGCAGCGTGGCCCCAGCGGGGGGATTTCAAGAGACCCAGTACTTC.

The chain recombines TRBV20-1 with TRBJ2-7; 9 bases map to TRBD1. Trimming removed 4 bases from V and 7 bases from J; junction bases left unmatched: 5. The CDR3 sequence is 12 residues long. The germline CDR1 and CDR2 sequences are DFQATT and SNEGSKA (reference sequence). The CDR3 DNA sequence: TGCAGTGCTAACAGGGGGCGAAGGGAGCAGTACTTC. It codes for CSANRGRREQYF.